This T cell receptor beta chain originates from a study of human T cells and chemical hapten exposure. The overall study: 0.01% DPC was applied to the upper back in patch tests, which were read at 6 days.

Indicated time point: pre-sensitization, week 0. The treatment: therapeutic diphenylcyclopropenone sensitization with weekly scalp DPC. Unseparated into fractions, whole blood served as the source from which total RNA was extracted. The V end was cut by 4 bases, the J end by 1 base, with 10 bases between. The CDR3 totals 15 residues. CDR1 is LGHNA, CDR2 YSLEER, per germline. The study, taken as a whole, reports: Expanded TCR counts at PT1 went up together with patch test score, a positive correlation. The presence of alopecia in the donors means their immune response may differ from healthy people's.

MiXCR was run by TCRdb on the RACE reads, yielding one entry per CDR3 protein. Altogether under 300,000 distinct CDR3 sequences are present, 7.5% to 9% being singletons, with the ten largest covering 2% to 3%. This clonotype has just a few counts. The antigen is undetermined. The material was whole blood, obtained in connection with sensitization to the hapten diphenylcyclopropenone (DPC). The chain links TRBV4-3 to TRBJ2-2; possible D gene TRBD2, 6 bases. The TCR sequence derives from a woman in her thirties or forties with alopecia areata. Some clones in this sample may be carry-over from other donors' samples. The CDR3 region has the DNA TGCGCCAGCAGCCGATCGGGAGTGAACACCGGGGAGCTGTTTTTT. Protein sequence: CASSRSGVNTGELFF.